One T cell receptor (beta chain) is described in this entry. The data are from a study of blood T cells in healthy people across ages. Sample-barcoded 5' priming and a J-beta primer mix drove a second PCR of about 7 to 12 cycles. Tagging of each cDNA molecule was performed by a template-switch adaptor with 12 random nucleotides. TCRdb reprocessed the 5' RACE reads with MiXCR, giving one entry per CDR3 protein. The sample consists of fewer than 950,000 distinct CDR3 sequences, approximately 53% of them appearing once. CDR3 size: 15 residues. The J segment lost 6 bases and the V segment lost 0 bases, leaving 6 bases of the junction unmatched. Germline V gives CDR1 SGDLS, CDR2 YYNGEE.

The chain joins TRBV9 to TRBJ2-1; 7 bases line up with TRBD1. The source of this sequence is an elderly man in good health. Sequencing was carried out using blood. The CDR3 DNA reads TGTGCCAGCAGCGTAGGAAGGGGGCGGGTCAATGAGCAGTTCTTC. Its protein is CASSVGRGRVNEQFF.